These 21 T cell receptor beta chains originate from one sample sequenced in a study of OX40 agonist ivuxolimab in advanced cancers. Sequenced by immunoSEQ multiplex PCR; TCRdb stores in-frame clones only, minus some. The profile covers roughly 36,000 clones, with 65% to 75% appearing a single time and under 20% taken by the ten largest. Here the sequenced sample was CD4+ or CD8+ T cells sorted from blood, taken in a trial of the OX40 agonist ivuxolimab. Source of these receptors: an adult with an advanced solid tumor such as melanoma, head and neck, liver or kidney cancer.

The chain employs TRBV19 and TRBJ2-5, with TRBD1 matching over 7 bases. Germline CDR1 LNHDA, CDR2 SQIVND (reference sequence). Unmatched junction bases numbered 9, after V lost 3 bases and J lost 2 bases. The CDR3 has 16 amino acids. This chain's CDR3 is CASSIPTGAGQETQYF. CDR3 DNA sequence: TGTGCCAGTAGTATCCCCACAGGGGCTGGGCAAGAGACCCAGTACTTC.

This clone was seen only once. V usage is TRBV5-6 and J usage is TRBJ1-2; possible D gene TRBD1, 5 bases. This CDR3 comprises 13 residues. V was clipped by 2 bases and J by 8 bases, with 13 bases between them. The V gene's germline CDR1 is SGHDT and CDR2 YYEEEE. CDR3 sequence: CASSFREGRGYTF. CDR3 bases: TGTGCCAGCAGCTTCCGAGAGGGGCGAGGCTACACCTTC.

This clone was counted a single time. V is TRBV7-9 and J is TRBJ1-3, with D hard to call. There are 14 residues in the CDR3. V lost 5 bases to trimming and J lost 4 bases, with 12 bases between them. CDR1 and CDR2 (germline): SEHNR, FQNEAQ (reference sequence). In DNA form, the CDR3 reads TGTGCCAGCAGCCCAGAGGCAGTAGGAAACACCATATATTTT. Its protein is CASSPEAVGNTIYF.

This chain connects TRBV6-1 to TRBJ2-1; 15 nucleotides line up with TRBD2. CDR3 length: 16 amino acids. Per the germline V gene, CDR1 is MNHNS and CDR2 is SASEGT. V dropped 1 base and J dropped 8; count of bases not matched to a gene: 3. DNA for the CDR3: TGTGCCAGCAGTGAAGGGACTAGCGGGGGGGCTTATGAGCAGTTCTTC. Amino acids: CASSEGTSGGAYEQFF.

This rearrangement joins TRBV7-6 to TRBJ2-1; D is undetermined. V was pared by 1 base and J by 8 bases, with 15 bases between. CDR3 length equals 15 residues. The germline V gene encodes CDR1 SGHVS and CDR2 FNYEAQ. The CDR3 DNA reads TGTGCCAGCAGCTTAGATCCCTCCCTAAGGGATGAGCAGTTCTTC. As protein: CASSLDPSLRDEQFF.

Worth noting for this clone: The sample has other DNA sequences that encode this CDR3 too. The V gene is TRBV5-1, the J gene TRBJ1-4; D unclear. Trimming pared 0 bases from V and 3 bases from J, leaving 6 bases between. The CDR3 has 14 amino acids. Per germline, CDR1 SGHRS and CDR2 YFSETQ. This CDR3 is CASSLERANEKLFF. CDR3 nucleotides: TGCGCCAGCAGCTTGGAGCGAGCTAATGAAAAACTGTTTTTT.

The rearrangement joins TRBV7-3 to TRBJ1-4, with D unresolved. The CDR3 has 13 amino acids. Trimming took 5 bases from V and 5 from J, leaving 9 bases between them. Germline loops: CDR1 SGHTA, CDR2 FQGTGA. DNA for the CDR3: TGTGCCAGCAGCGTCGGGATAAATGAAAAACTGTTTTTT. It is translated as CASSVGINEKLFF.

J is TRBJ1-2 and V is TRBV28; D not certain. V lost 5 bases to trimming and J lost 0 bases, with 13 bases between them. CDR1 and CDR2 from the germline V gene are MDHEN and SYDVKM. CDR3 length: 15 residues. CDR3 sequence (DNA): TGTGCCAGCAGTCCGATTGGCCGAGCTAACTATGGCTACACCTTC. The encoded protein is CASSPIGRANYGYTF.

CDR3 nucleotide sequence: TGTGCCAGCAGCCCCTCTGGGGCCAACGTCCTGACTTTC. Protein sequence: CASSPSGANVLTF. The chain couples TRBV9 to TRBJ2-6; D gene ambiguous. Trimming shortened V by 4 bases and J by 0 bases, and 2 bases separated the two germline ends. Germline CDR1 is SGDLS and CDR2 is YYNGEE. The CDR3 runs to 13 residues.

J is TRBJ1-6 and V is TRBV2; D is perhaps TRBD1 (6 bases). The germline V and J ends were trimmed by 11 bases and 7 bases, with 18 bases remaining between them. Germline-derived CDR1 and CDR2 are SNHLY and FYNNEI. This CDR3 spans 14 amino acids. The CDR3 DNA sequence: TGTGCCTCCAAAGGACAGAGGCAAAATTCACCCCTCCACTTT. Translation: CASKGQRQNSPLHF.

This sequence joins TRBV14 and TRBJ1-3; no definite D call. V was shortened by 1 base and J by 0 bases, with 7 bases between the two germline ends. The CDR3 covers 15 residues. The germline gives CDR1 SGHDN, CDR2 FVKESK. The CDR3 loop is CASSQGRRSGNTIYF. The CDR3 DNA reads as TGTGCCAGCAGCCAAGGACGGCGCTCTGGAAACACCATATATTTT.

This clone was seen just once. The gene calls are TRBV2 and TRBJ2-5; no firm D call. CDR1 SNHLY and CDR2 FYNNEI come from the germline V gene. Trimming removed 3 bases at V and 5 bases at J, with 25 bases between. This CDR3 is 18 amino acids long. Here the CDR3 reads CASSEPDGGRGQYETQYF. CDR3 sequence (DNA): TGTGCCAGCAGTGAGCCGGACGGCGGTCGCGGTCAGTATGAGACCCAGTACTTC.

The chain links TRBV7-9 to TRBJ1-2; TRBD1 might be the D (5 bases). V was pared by 3 bases and J by 8 bases, with 13 bases between. Germline CDR1 and CDR2: SEHNR and FQNEAQ (reference sequence). This CDR3 contains 13 residues. The CDR3: CASSFYRGRGYTF. In nucleotides, the CDR3 is TGTGCCAGCAGCTTTTATAGGGGTAGGGGCTACACCTTC. Full variable domain (outside the CDR3, taken from reference TRBV7-9 and TRBJ1-2): DTGVSQNPRHKITKRGQNVTFRCDPISEHNRLYWYRQTLGQGPEFLTYFQNEAQLEKSRLLSDRFSAERPKGSFSTLEIQRTEQGDSAMYLCASSFYRGRGYTFGSGTRLTVV.

The CDR3 spells CASSSPGQGDYGYTF. CDR3 coding DNA: TGTGCCAGCAGCTCTCCGGGACAGGGTGACTATGGCTACACCTTC. The chain uses TRBV7-8 and TRBJ1-2; 9 bases are shared with TRBD1. V gave up 4 bases and J gave up 3 bases; unmatched junction bases: 6. Germline V CDR1 and CDR2: SGHVS, FQNEAQ. The CDR3 extends over 15 amino acids.

The CDR3 sequence is CASSRSGRVIEAFF. The CDR3 nucleotides are TGTGCCAGCAGTCGAAGCGGAAGGGTCATTGAAGCTTTCTTT. The chain has TRBV27 and TRBJ1-1; unclear D gene. Trimming took off 5 bases at V and 7 bases at J, with 17 bases between the two ends. This CDR3 has 14 residues. Germline lookup yields CDR1 MNHEY and CDR2 SMNVEV (reference sequence).

The V and J genes are TRBV11-2 and TRBJ2-7; TRBD1 matches at 10 bases. The CDR3 is made up of 14 amino acids. J lost 3 bases, V lost 8 bases, and 7 bases had no gene match. Germline assignment: CDR1 SGHAT and CDR2 FQNNGV. This CDR3 reads CASAWGTGDYEQYV. The CDR3 nucleotides are TGTGCCAGCGCCTGGGGGACAGGGGACTACGAGCAGTACGTC.

A single count supports this clone. The chain combines TRBV19 with TRBJ1-5; no firm D call. In germline, CDR1 is LNHDA, CDR2 SQIVND (reference sequence). CDR3 length equals 12 residues. Trimming shortened V by 2 bases and J by 6 bases, and 5 bases separated the two germline ends. The CDR3 reads CASSIWGQPQHF. The CDR3 DNA is TGTGCCAGTAGTATATGGGGTCAGCCCCAGCATTTT.

The chain employs TRBV7-2 and TRBJ2-5; the D is unclear. The CDR3 covers 11 residues. Trimming took 5 bases from V and 4 from J, leaving 5 bases between them. Per germline, CDR1 SGHTA and CDR2 FQGNSA. The CDR3 region has the DNA TGTGCCAGCAGCCGTAGAGAGACCCAGTACTTC. Protein product: CASSRRETQYF.

This clone is termed medium-sized. The rearrangement uses TRBV2 and TRBJ1-5, with TRBD1 identical over 7 bases. The CDR3 has 15 residues. Trimming at V came to 6 bases and at J to 7 bases, leaving 12 bases not matched to a gene. CDR1 is SNHLY and CDR2 is FYNNEI in the germline V gene. CDR3 amino acids: CASSGWEVQGQPQHF. CDR3 nucleotides: TGTGCCAGCAGCGGGTGGGAGGTACAGGGGCAGCCCCAGCATTTT.

This clone was recorded a few times. The chain employs TRBV27 and TRBJ1-5, with 8 bases fitting TRBD1. The CDR3 sequence is 15 residues long. From germline, CDR1 is MNHEY and CDR2 SMNVEV (reference sequence). Trimming removed 6 bases from V and 2 bases from J; junction bases left unmatched: 6. The CDR3 sequence: CASSRTGFGNQPQHF. In DNA, the CDR3 is TGTGCCAGCAGCCGGACAGGGTTTGGCAATCAGCCCCAGCATTTT.

The chain uses TRBV5-1 and TRBJ1-1; no reliable D call. Trimming stripped 3 bases from V and 0 bases from J, with 6 bases between. Germline CDR1 SGHRS, CDR2 YFSETQ. This CDR3 spans 13 amino acids. The CDR3 spells CASSSSMNTEAFF. CDR3 nucleotide sequence: TGCGCCAGCAGCTCATCCATGAACACTGAAGCTTTCTTT.